This TCR beta chain originates from a study of T cells in narcolepsy. The CDR3 is 12 amino acids. V was pared by 3 bases and J by 9 bases, with 8 bases between. Germline CDR1 reads MNHNS; CDR2 reads SASEGT. Overall study results and limits: Blood of same and different patients, but not healthy controls, reportedly held recurring autoreactive clonotypes.

Profiled with immunoSEQ multiplex PCR; TCRdb holds only in-frame clones, not every one. This sample carries 25,000 to 35,000 clones, around 86% of them seen once, and the ten largest clones take approximately 0.66%. About this clone: The antigen remains unidentified.

The sequenced sample was memory (CD45RA-) CD4+ T cells from blood. The receptor was isolated from a human donor in good health. The V gene is TRBV6-1, the J gene TRBJ2-2; D not resolved. CDR3 protein: CASSEGAWELFF. The CDR3 DNA sequence: TGTGCCAGCAGTGAGGGCGCCTGGGAGCTGTTTTTT.